This entry lists 10 T cell receptor beta chains sequenced from one sample in a study of shared clonotypes between healthy human individuals. This table comes from immunoSEQ multiplex PCR, and its TCRdb copy is limited to in-frame clones, with some not included. This sample has 760,000 or so clones; just over 95% occur once, and the top ten carry about 0.21%. Naive CD8 populations comprised CD45RO-negative cells positively selected for CCR7, excluding terminally differentiated effector memory CD45RA+ cells. Sequencing input: naive CD8+ T cells sorted from blood. Receptors were obtained from a man aged 25-40 years in good health.

V usage is TRBV28 and J usage is TRBJ2-5; tentatively, D is TRBD1 (5 bases). Deletions cut 6 bases from V and 4 bases from J, with 15 bases between. Looked up from germline, CDR1 is MDHEN and CDR2 is SYDVKM. This CDR3 contains 14 residues. CDR3 in DNA: TGTGCCAGCAGCCCCGACAGAGGTGGAGAGACCCAGTACTTC. Residues: CASSPDRGGETQYF.

In DNA, the CDR3 is TGTGCCAGCAGCTTAGCGGCTAGCGGTTACAATGAGCAGTTCTTC. It specifies CASSLAASGYNEQFF. The V and J genes are TRBV11-3 and TRBJ2-1, with 7 positions matching TRBD2. Germline V lookup: CDR1 SGHNT, CDR2 YENEEA. The junction had 4 bases not matched to a gene; V was cut back by 1 base and J by 4 bases. CDR3 size: 15 residues.

The chain joins TRBV14 to TRBJ2-1; 7 nucleotides line up with TRBD2. The V and J ends lost 10 bases and 4 bases, in that order; junction bases with no gene match: 16. Per germline, CDR1 SGHDN and CDR2 FVKESK. The CDR3 covers 16 residues. DNA for the CDR3: TGTGCCACCCGTCGGCCGCGGGAGCCTCCGTACAATGAGCAGTTCTTC. It codes for CATRRPREPPYNEQFF.

This chain connects TRBV28 to TRBJ2-1; D not resolved. CDR3 length: 13 residues. Deletions cut 4 bases from V and 7 bases from J, with 11 bases between. The germline CDR1 and CDR2 sequences are MDHEN and SYDVKM. Written as DNA, the CDR3 is TGTGCCAGCAGTTCGCTAGACTGGAATGAGCAGTTCTTC. Translating it yields CASSSLDWNEQFF.

The chain couples TRBV5-1 to TRBJ2-7, with 7 positions matching TRBD2. Germline CDR1 is SGHRS and CDR2 is YFSETQ. This CDR3 contains 14 residues. V was pared by 0 bases and J by 4 bases, with 4 bases of the junction left unmatched. The CDR3 is CASSLGLAEYEQYF. The DNA for the CDR3 is TGCGCCAGCAGCTTGGGCCTAGCGGAGTACGAGCAGTACTTC.

The chain is built from TRBV6-5 and TRBJ2-7, with D hard to call. Trimming removed 3 bases from V and 0 bases from J, with 12 bases in between. Germline-derived CDR1 and CDR2 are MNHEY and SVGAGI. The CDR3 has 15 amino acids. The CDR3 DNA is TGTGCCAGCAGTTATTTTTTGGGCAGCTCCTACGAGCAGTACTTC. The encoded protein is CASSYFLGSSYEQYF.

The gene calls are TRBV5-4 and TRBJ2-7, with 9 bases matching TRBD1. Germline V gene data show CDR1 as SGHNT and CDR2 as YYREEE (reference sequence). This CDR3 spans 16 amino acids. With V trimmed by 4 bases and J by 0 bases, 8 bases remained unmatched. The CDR3 spells CASSPAPGQGSYEQYF. CDR3 DNA sequence: TGTGCCAGCAGCCCCGCCCCGGGACAGGGCTCCTACGAGCAGTACTTC.

This clone showed up just once. This specimen includes other DNA sequences encoding the same CDR3. The chain is built from TRBV7-6 and TRBJ2-1; D not certain. There are 12 residues in the CDR3. Germline loops: CDR1 SGHVS, CDR2 FNYEAQ. Trimming pared 1 base from V and 7 bases from J, leaving 5 bases between. CDR3 nucleotides: TGTGCCAGCAGCTTAGTGGGGAATGAGCAGTTCTTC. Residues: CASSLVGNEQFF.

The chain is built from TRBV10-3 and TRBJ1-1, with D uncertain. In germline, CDR1 is ENHRY, CDR2 SYGVKD. This CDR3 has 14 amino acids. V was cut by 7 bases and J by 0 bases, with 12 bases left in between. The DNA for the CDR3 is TGTGCCATCACTCCTGGAATCATGAACACTGAAGCTTTCTTT. Amino acid sequence: CAITPGIMNTEAFF.

The CDR3 coding sequence is TGTGCCAGCAGCCCAGGACCCCCGAGTGGGACCCAGTACTTC. This gives the protein CASSPGPPSGTQYF. J is TRBJ2-5 and V is TRBV28; D is uncertain. From germline, CDR1 is MDHEN and CDR2 SYDVKM. V was pared by 6 bases and J by 7 bases, with 18 bases between. The CDR3 length is 14 residues.